Included here is one T cell receptor (beta chain) sequence, with context. As yet, its antigen is unknown. Researchers defined stable Graves' hyperthyroidism as no ophthalmopathy progression within 18 months. Diagnosis relied on clinical symptoms, serum thyroxine and TRAb, thyroid ultrasound and orbital computed tomography. The PBMCs studied were ones that came from 10 ml fresh peripheral blood. Amplification of TCR beta CDR3 regions was performed using RNA transcripts as template. Using the HTBI primer set, a first-round RT-PCR was run on the TCR CDR3. TCRdb ran MiXCR on the multiplex PCR reads and lists one entry per CDR3 protein. Of a few hundred thousand distinct CDR3 sequences detected, 15% to 17% appear once; the ten largest clones hold around 7.3%. The germline V gene encodes CDR1 WNHNN and CDR2 SYGVQD (reference sequence). Trimming removed 2 bases at V and 1 base at J, with 4 bases between. The CDR3 is 13 residues long.

The sample comes from a study of T cells in Graves' hyperthyroidism and ophthalmopathy. Overall study findings and caveats: Ophthalmopathy was separated from stable hyperthyroidism by a 13 V-J model.

The specimen sequenced was blood. The chain couples TRBV10-1 to TRBJ2-3; unclear D gene. The TCR originated in a woman aged 30 to 39 with Graves' hyperthyroidism. CDR3 DNA: TGCGCCAGCAGTGAGAGGGGCACAGATACGCAGTATTTT. This codes for CASSERGTDTQYF.